This T cell receptor (beta chain) was captured in a study of cytomegalovirus exposure and HLA in healthy donors. Study observations and caveats: Accurate predictions that matched the HLA-A and HLA-B alleles of most subjects were reportedly made from TCR beta sequences. When analyzed later, a missense DCLRE1C variant was found to be linked to TCR beta V- and J-gene trimming. Later work associated more than 15,000 TCR beta sequences with HLA alleles at 0.05 false discovery rate. A previous analysis found most TCR beta V segments productive roughly 87% or roughly 30% of the time.

Concerning this clone: Its antigen remains unidentified.

Germline CDR1 SGHAT, CDR2 FQNNGV. Between the trimmed V and J ends, which lost 6 bases and 8 bases, there was a span of 19 bases. This CDR3 contains 15 residues. The study ran its PCR with 60 Vbeta and 13 Jbeta primers. Generated by immunoSEQ multiplex PCR, the TCRdb table keeps only in-frame clones and is missing some. This table holds roughly 170,000 clones, 80% found once. This clonotype originated in a boy aged 5-17 years in good health and CMV-seronegative. The chain employs TRBV11-2 and TRBJ1-4, with a weak D call TRBD1 (5 bases). Sequencing was carried out using PBMCs. CDR3 sequence: CASSRVSGDGEKLFF. The CDR3 DNA sequence: TGTGCCAGCAGTCGCGTGTCGGGGGATGGAGAAAAACTGTTTTTT.